This TCR beta chain was profiled in a study of blood T cell repertoires in COVID-19. Background on the study: COVID-19 samples collected from the United States, Italy and Spain covered acute and convalescent phases. Sources were T cells, B-cell-depleted T cells, or PBMCs; the material itself was cDNA or gDNA.

The V gene end was trimmed by 4 bases and the J gene end by 4 bases; junction bases not matched to a gene: 7. Germline V lookup: CDR1 LGHNA, CDR2 YSLEER. The CDR3 is 15 residues long. In Seattle, patients joined the study during active infection and were tracked longitudinally. How the authors handled the data: Reference gene primer amplification in the assay estimated nucleated cell counts. Clones were read by immunoSEQ multiplex PCR, and TCRdb kept only the in-frame ones, dropping some. Clonal size and the V and J genes are those of that table, whereas D and trimming came from the DNA. The table lists 200,000 to 250,000 clones, 75% to 90% of them singletons.

Sequenced sample: peripheral blood. The receptor was isolated from a man younger than 40 with COVID-19, enrolled during active disease. The J gene is TRBJ2-7, the V gene TRBV4-3; 10 bases map to TRBD2. CDR3 in amino acids: CASSLRRTSGYEQYF. The CDR3 DNA reads as TGCGCCAGCAGCCTAAGGAGGACTAGCGGATACGAGCAGTACTTC.